Listed below are T cell receptor beta chains from one sample, sequenced in a study of technical replicates of blood from a handful of donors. Only in-frame clones appear in the TCRdb table, and some are missing; sequencing was by immunoSEQ multiplex PCR. The sample has about 79,000 clones; about 90% are singletons. The sequenced sample consisted of T cells isolated from PBMCs. The receptors here all came from a human donor in good health. Some clones in this sample may be carry-over from other donors' samples. Each CDR3 is given without its conserved first and last residue.

v_gene	len	CDR3aa
TRBV19	10	ASSIGRGEQY
TRBV14	11	ASAEGPYYGYT
TRBV29-1	13	SVAMTGVGTDTQY
TRBV30	12	AWSVPYLNTEAF
TRBV2	13	ASMGESQGNNEQF
TRBV4-2	15	ASSQDLTSGVQETQY
TRBV5-1	10	ASSLDGGTQY
TRBV6-1	11	ATKLAGGDEQF
TRBV7-3	13	ASSLSNIGAYEQY
TRBV11-2	9	ASSLEGGQY
TRBV7-9	13	ASLGGPSGTDTQY
TRBV4-3	12	ASSRDRIYQPQH
TRBV1	14	TSSQDLGLPKNIQY
TRBV7-2	13	ASSYRGGLNTEAF
TRBV6-1	11	ASSEWRNTEAF
TRBV27	12	ASSLYQEKTEAF
TRBV19	13	ASCNSGSFTDTQY
TRBV10-1	18	ASRTGVAGGRFGSYNEQF
TRBV5-6	13	ASSLIAGSYNEQF
TRBV28	10	ASSLAGYEQY
TRBV29-1	10	SVQGTGNTIY
TRBV5-6	10	ASSGQGETQY
TRBV28	11	ASSYRGSGELF
TRBV19	11	ASSRGQSYGYT
TRBV5-6	10	ASSRDNYEQY
TRBV27	11	ASSLSGSGSAF
TRBV19	12	ASSADRDPQPQH
TRBV11-3	13	ASSPDRGRADTQY
TRBV19	12	ASSIQGASTEAF
TRBV7-6	14	ASSLGGRATQETQY
TRBV7-6	18	ASSLERPGLAGGPVETQY
TRBV9	8	ASSASEAF
TRBV5-1	12	ASSLAGTDEKLF
TRBV29-1	12	SVLNRGAYNEQF
TRBV7-2	10	ASSSSSYEQY
TRBV27	14	ASIPWGTGENNEQF
TRBV18	13	ASSPVGAGANVLT
TRBV6-1	12	ASSELGYSYEQY
TRBV6-5	10	ASSYSRGGYT
TRBV7-9	13	ASLEGGATQETQY
TRBV5-4	9	ASSSTDTQY